The clone carrying this T cell receptor beta chain was seen a few times. Its specificity is unknown. J was trimmed by 5 bases and V by 6 bases; bases with no gene match: 15. The CDR3 sequence is 16 residues long. Germline V gene lookup returns CDR1 MNHEY and CDR2 SMNVEV (reference sequence). The sample comes from a study of glioma-infiltrating T cells. Study-wide context: Sequencing aimed for roughly 4.5- to 11-fold coverage of roughly one million peripheral T cells. Overall study findings and caveats: A blood CDR3 motif signature was depleted in highly divergent patients.

Amplification of TCR alpha and beta CDR3 regions from RNA used iRepertoire nested multiplex PCR. TCRdb re-analysed the multiplex PCR reads in MiXCR, keeping a single row per CDR3 protein. The table includes a few hundred thousand distinct CDR3 sequences, roughly 41% detected once. J is TRBJ2-7 and V is TRBV27, with 8 bases lining up with TRBD1. This clonotype was obtained from a human donor with low-grade glioma or glioblastoma, undergoing nonglioma brain surgery, or in good health (not recorded which). Sequenced input: glioma tissue, nonneoplastic brain tissue, or PBMCs (not recorded which). The CDR3 bases are TGTGCCAGCAGCCTTGGGCCCGGGACAGGCCTTAACGAGCAGTACTTC. It specifies CASSLGPGTGLNEQYF.